This TCR beta chain was captured by sequencing in a study of blood T cell repertoires in COVID-19. Libraries were prepared by immunoSEQ multiplex PCR; TCRdb keeps only in-frame clonotypes and omits some of them. This sample has under 200,000 clones, with under 85% found just once. What was sequenced was peripheral blood. This clonotype originated in a woman aged 80 or over with acute or convalescent COVID-19.

CDR3 coding DNA: TGTGCCAGCAGCGTAGAAGGGACAGGGGTCACCGGGGAGCTGTTTTTT. Translated, it gives CASSVEGTGVTGELFF. V usage is TRBV9 and J usage is TRBJ2-2, with 10 bases fitting TRBD1. This CDR3 has 16 amino acids. The trim removed 0 bases at V and 4 bases at J, leaving 3 bases unmatched. Germline CDR1 SGDLS, CDR2 YYNGEE.